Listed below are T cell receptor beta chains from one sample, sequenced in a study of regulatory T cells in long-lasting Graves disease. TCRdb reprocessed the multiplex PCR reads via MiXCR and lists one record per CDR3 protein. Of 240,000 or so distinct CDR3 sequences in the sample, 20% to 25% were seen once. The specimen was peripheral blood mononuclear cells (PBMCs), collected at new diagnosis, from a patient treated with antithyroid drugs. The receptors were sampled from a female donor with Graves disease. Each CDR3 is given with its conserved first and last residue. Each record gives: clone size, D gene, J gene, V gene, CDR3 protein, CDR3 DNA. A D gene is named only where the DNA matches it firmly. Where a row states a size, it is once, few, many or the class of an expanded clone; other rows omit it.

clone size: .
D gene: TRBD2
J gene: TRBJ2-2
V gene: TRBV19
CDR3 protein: CASSDLSGGTGELFF
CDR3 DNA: TGTGCCAGTAGCGACCTCAGCGGGGGGACCGGGGAGCTGTTTTTT

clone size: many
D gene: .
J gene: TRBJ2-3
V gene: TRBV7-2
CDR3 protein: CASSLGGFTDTQYF
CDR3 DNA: TGTGCCAGCAGCCTAGGAGGGTTCACAGATACGCAGTATTTT

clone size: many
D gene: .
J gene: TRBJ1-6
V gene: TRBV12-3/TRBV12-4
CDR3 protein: CASSLVPPRSANNSPLHF
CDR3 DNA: TGTGCCAGCAGTTTAGTTCCCCCACGATCTGCCAATAATTCACCCCTCCACTTT

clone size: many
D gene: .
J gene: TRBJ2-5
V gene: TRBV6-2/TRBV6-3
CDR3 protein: CASSFGRRSGTQYF
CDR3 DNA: TGTGCCAGCAGTTTCGGACGGCGGTCGGGGACCCAGTACTTC

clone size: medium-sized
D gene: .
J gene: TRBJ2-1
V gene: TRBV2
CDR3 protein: CASSQGNFPNNQQFF
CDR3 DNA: TGTGCCAGCAGTCAAGGAAATTTCCCTAACAATCAGCAGTTCTTC

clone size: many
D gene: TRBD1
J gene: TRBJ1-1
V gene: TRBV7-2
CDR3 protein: CASSTRGFGEAFF
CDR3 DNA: TGTGCCAGCAGCACCAGGGGGTTTGGTGAAGCTTTCTTT

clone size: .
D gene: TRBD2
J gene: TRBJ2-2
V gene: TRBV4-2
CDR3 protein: CASSQGPGLAGVNTGELFF
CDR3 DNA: TGTGCCAGCAGCCAAGGACCGGGACTAGCGGGAGTAAACACCGGGGAGCTGTTTTTT

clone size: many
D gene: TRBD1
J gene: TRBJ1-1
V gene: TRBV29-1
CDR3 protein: CSVSTGAGTEAFF
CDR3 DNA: TGCAGCGTATCGACAGGGGCGGGCACTGAAGCTTTCTTT

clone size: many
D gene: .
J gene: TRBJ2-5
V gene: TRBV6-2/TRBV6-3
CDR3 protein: CASSEGKETQYF
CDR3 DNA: TGTGCCAGCAGTGAGGGGAAAGAGACCCAGTACTTC

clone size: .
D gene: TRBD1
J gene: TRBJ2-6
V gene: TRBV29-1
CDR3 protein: CSVEFLGQGRSGANVLTF
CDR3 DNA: TGCAGCGTTGAATTTCTCGGACAGGGGCGATCTGGGGCCAACGTCCTGACTTTC

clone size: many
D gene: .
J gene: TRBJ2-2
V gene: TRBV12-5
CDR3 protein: CASGLVSGQNTGELFF
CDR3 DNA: TGTGCTAGTGGTTTGGTCTCGGGGCAGAACACCGGGGAGCTGTTTTTT

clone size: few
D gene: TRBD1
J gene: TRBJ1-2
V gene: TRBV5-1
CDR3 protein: CASSPGTASANYGYIF
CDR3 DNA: TGCGCCAGCAGCCCCGGGACAGCATCAGCTAACTATGGCTACATCTTC

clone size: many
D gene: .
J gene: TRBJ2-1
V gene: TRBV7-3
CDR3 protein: CASSYGGSGEQFF
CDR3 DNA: TGTGCCAGCAGCTATGGGGGGTCGGGTGAGCAGTTCTTC

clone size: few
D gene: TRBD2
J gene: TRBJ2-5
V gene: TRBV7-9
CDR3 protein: CASREPGLAGQETQYF
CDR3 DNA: TGTGCCAGCAGAGAGCCGGGACTAGCGGGACAAGAGACCCAGTACTTC

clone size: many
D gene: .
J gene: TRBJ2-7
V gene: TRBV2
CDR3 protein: CASGLSYEQYF
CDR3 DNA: TGTGCCAGCGGGCTCTCCTACGAGCAGTACTTC

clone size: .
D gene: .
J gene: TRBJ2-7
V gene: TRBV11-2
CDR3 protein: CASSAYNGRTYEQYF
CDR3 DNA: TGTGCCAGCAGCGCATATAACGGACGGACCTACGAGCAGTACTTC

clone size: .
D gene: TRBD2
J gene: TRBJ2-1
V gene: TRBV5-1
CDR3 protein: CASSSDPSSGVRNEQFF
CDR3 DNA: TGCGCCAGCAGCTCCGACCCATCTAGCGGGGTTCGCAATGAGCAGTTCTTC

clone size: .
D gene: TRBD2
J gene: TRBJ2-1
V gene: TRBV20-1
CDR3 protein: CSADGLAGATFF
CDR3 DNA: TGCAGTGCTGACGGACTAGCGGGGGCCACGTTCTTC

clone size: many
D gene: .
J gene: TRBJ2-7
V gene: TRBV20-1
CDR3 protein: CSASYPGRYEQYF
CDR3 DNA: TGCAGTGCTAGTTATCCGGGTCGCTACGAGCAGTACTTC

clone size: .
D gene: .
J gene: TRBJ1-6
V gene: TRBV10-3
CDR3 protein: CAISEDRTDYNSPLHF
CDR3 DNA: TGTGCCATCAGTGAGGACAGGACAGATTATAATTCACCCCTCCACTTT

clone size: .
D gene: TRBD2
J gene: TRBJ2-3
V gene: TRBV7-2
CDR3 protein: CASRRMSAGGNRDTQYF
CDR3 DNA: TGTGCCAGCAGACGCATGTCAGCGGGGGGGAATCGAGATACGCAGTATTTT

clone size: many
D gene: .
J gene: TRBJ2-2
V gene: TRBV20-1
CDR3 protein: CSARALTRAGELFF
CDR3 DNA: TGCAGTGCTAGAGCCCTAACTAGGGCCGGGGAGCTGTTTTTT

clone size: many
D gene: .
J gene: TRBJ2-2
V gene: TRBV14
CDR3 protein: CASSQDSLNTGELFF
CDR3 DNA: TGTGCCAGCAGCCAAGACAGTCTAAACACCGGGGAGCTGTTTTTT

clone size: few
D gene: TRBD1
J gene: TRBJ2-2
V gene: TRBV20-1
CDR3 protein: CSASRDRNTGELFF
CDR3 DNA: TGCAGTGCTAGCCGGGACAGGAACACCGGGGAGCTGTTTTTT

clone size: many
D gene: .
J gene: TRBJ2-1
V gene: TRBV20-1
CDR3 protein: CSARPKGYNEQFF
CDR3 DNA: TGCAGTGCTCGCCCTAAGGGGTACAATGAGCAGTTCTTC

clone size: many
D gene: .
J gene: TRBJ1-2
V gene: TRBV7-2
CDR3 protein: CASSLSSDIHYGYTF
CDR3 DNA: TGTGCCAGCAGCTTAAGTTCGGACATACACTATGGCTACACCTTC

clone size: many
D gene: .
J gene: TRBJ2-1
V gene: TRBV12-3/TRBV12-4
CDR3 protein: CASNQGVMVSRGDEQFF
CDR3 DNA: TGTGCCAGCAATCAGGGGGTGATGGTAAGCCGGGGGGATGAGCAGTTCTTC

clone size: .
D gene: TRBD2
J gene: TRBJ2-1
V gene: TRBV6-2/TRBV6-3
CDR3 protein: CASSDLAGAEQFF
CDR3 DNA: TGTGCCAGCAGTGATCTAGCGGGGGCTGAGCAGTTCTTC

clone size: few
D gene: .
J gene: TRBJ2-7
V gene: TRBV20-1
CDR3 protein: CSARVIGVSYEQYF
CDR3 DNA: TGCAGTGCTAGAGTCATCGGGGTATCCTACGAGCAGTACTTC

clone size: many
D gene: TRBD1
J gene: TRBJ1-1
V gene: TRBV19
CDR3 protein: CASSIYLRGRNTEAFF
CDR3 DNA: TGTGCCAGTAGTATATACCTCAGGGGGAGGAACACTGAAGCTTTCTTT

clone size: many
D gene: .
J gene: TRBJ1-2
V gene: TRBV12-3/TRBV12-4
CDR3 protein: CASSLELLNYGYTF
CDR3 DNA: TGTGCCAGCAGTTTGGAACTGCTAAACTATGGCTACACCTTC

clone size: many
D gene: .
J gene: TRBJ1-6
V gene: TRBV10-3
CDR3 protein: CAISPRPPTATNSPLHF
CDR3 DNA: TGTGCCATCAGTCCGAGGCCCCCCACCGCGACTAATTCACCCCTCCACTTT

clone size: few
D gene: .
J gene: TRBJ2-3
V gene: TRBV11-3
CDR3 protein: CASSLGEVSTQDTQYF
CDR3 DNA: TGTGCCAGCAGCTTAGGAGAGGTCTCAACCCAAGATACGCAGTATTTT

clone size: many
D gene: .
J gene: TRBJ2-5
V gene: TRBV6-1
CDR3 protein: CASSPGSGETQYF
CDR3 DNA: TGTGCCAGCAGTCCGGGGTCGGGGGAGACCCAGTACTTC

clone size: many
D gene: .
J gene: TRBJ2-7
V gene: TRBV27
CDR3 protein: CASSASELFSEQYF
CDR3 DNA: TGTGCCAGCAGTGCGAGCGAATTGTTCAGCGAGCAGTACTTC

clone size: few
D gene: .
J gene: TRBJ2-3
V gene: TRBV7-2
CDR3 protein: CASSLGTPRTDTRYF
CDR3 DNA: TGTGCCAGCAGCCTAGGGACGCCACGCACAGATACGCGGTATTTT

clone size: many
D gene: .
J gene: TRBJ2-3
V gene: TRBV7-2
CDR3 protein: CASSKMAGGTDTQYF
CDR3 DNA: TGTGCCAGCAGTAAAATGGCAGGGGGCACAGATACGCAGTATTTT

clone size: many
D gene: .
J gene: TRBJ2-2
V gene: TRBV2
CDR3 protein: CASSIDTGELFF
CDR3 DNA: TGTGCCAGCTCAATAGACACCGGGGAGCTGTTTTTT

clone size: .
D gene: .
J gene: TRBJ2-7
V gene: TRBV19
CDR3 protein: CASSGGSYEQYF
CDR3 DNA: TGTGCCAGTAGTGGCGGATCCTACGAGCAGTACTTC

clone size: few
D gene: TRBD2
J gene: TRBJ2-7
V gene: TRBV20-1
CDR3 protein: CSAITSGGAHEQYF
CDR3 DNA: TGCAGTGCCATAACTAGCGGGGGGGCCCACGAGCAGTACTTC

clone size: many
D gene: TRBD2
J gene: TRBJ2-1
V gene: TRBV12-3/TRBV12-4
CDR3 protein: CASSSGLAGFEQFF
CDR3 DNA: TGTGCCAGCAGCTCGGGACTAGCGGGATTTGAGCAGTTCTTC

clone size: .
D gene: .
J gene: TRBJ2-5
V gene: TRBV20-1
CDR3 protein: CSATLQRVYQETQYF
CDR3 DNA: TGCAGTGCTACGCTCCAGCGGGTATATCAAGAGACCCAGTACTTC

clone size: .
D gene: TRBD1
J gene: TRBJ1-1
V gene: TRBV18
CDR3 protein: CASSPLFVGGHTEAFF
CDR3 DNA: TGTGCCAGCTCACCCCTTTTCGTAGGGGGCCACACTGAAGCTTTCTTT

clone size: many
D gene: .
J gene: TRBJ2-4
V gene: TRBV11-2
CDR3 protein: CASSSRVSLAKNIQYF
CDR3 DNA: TGTGCCAGCAGCTCCAGGGTCTCCTTAGCCAAAAACATTCAGTACTTC

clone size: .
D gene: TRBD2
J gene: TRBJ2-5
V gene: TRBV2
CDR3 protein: CASSEFSGGTQYF
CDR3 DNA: TGTGCCAGCAGTGAATTTAGCGGGGGGACCCAGTACTTC

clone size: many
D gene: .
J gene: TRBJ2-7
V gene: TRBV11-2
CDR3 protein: CASSLGVGNEQYF
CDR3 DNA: TGTGCCAGCAGCTTAGGAGTAGGGAACGAGCAGTACTTC

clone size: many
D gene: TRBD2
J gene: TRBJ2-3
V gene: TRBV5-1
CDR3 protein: CASSRGLAGGRTDTQYF
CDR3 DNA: TGCGCCAGCAGCCGGGGACTAGCGGGAGGTCGCACAGATACGCAGTATTTT

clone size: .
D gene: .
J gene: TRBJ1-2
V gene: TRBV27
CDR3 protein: CASRQATGRGYTF
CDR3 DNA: TGTGCCAGCAGGCAAGCGACAGGCAGGGGCTACACCTTC

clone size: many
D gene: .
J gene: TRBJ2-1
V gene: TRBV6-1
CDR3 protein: CASSDRDEQFF
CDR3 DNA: TGTGCCAGCAGTGACAGGGATGAGCAGTTCTTC

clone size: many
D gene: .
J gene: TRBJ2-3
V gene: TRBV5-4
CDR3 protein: CASSLGGRPYTDTQYF
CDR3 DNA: TGTGCCAGCAGCTTGGGGGGGAGGCCCTACACAGATACGCAGTATTTT

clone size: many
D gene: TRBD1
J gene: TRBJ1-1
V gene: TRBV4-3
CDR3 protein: CASSQEREGTGGREAFF
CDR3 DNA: TGCGCCAGCAGCCAAGAGAGGGAGGGGACAGGGGGCCGTGAAGCTTTCTTT

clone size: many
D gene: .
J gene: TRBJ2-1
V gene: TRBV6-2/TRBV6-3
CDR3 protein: CASSREGNEQFF
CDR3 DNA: TGTGCCAGCAGCAGGGAAGGGAATGAGCAGTTCTTC

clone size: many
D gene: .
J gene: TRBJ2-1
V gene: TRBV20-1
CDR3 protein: CSARGLVGLHDEQFF
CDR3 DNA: TGCAGTGCTAGAGGACTAGTTGGGTTACACGATGAGCAGTTCTTC

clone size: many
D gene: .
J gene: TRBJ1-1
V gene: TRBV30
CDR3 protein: CAWSVVVSGTEAFF
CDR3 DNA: TGTGCCTGGAGTGTCGTGGTGAGTGGCACTGAAGCTTTCTTT

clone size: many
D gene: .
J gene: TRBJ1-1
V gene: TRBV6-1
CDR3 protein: CASNFGSNTEAFF
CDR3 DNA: TGTGCCAGCAATTTCGGGTCGAACACTGAAGCTTTCTTT

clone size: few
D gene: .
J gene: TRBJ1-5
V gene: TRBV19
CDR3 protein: CASSTLGNQPQHF
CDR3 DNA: TGTGCCAGTAGTACCTTAGGCAATCAGCCCCAGCATTTT

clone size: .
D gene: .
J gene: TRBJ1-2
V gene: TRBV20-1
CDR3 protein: CSARDHVGDYGYTF
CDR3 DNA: TGCAGTGCTAGAGATCATGTAGGGGACTATGGCTACACCTTC

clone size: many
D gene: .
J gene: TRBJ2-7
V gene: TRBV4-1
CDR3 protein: CASSWGHPPSYEQYF
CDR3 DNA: TGCGCCAGCAGCTGGGGACATCCGCCCTCCTACGAGCAGTACTTC

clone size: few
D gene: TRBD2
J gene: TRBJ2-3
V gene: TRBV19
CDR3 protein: CASSPQTSGITQYF
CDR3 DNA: TGTGCCAGTAGTCCTCAGACTAGCGGAATTACGCAGTATTTT